These 15 T cell receptor beta chains came from one sample sequenced in a study of tumor-infiltrating lymphocytes in primary liver carcinoma. The investigators made TCR beta cDNA from approximately 0.5 ug total RNA, using a constant-region primer. For TCR beta, libraries were produced by three nested multiplex PCR rounds using slightly modified ARM-PCR. Use of TRBV1-TRBV30 forward primers with a C-beta reverse primer characterized the first two PCR rounds, which lasted 10 cycles each. One entry per CDR3 protein, called by TCRdb with MiXCR from the multiplex PCR reads. Of about 330,000 distinct CDR3 sequences in the sample, 65% were seen once. The authors took blood RNA from unsorted whole blood and also extracted germline DNA. The material sequenced was peripheral blood. The receptor source for this set is a man aged 35 to 55 with primary liver carcinoma and hepatitis B virus infection.

This clonotype was seen at least ten times. This chain links TRBV14 with TRBJ1-1, with 8 bases aligning to TRBD1. The trim removed 4 bases at V and 5 bases at J, leaving 9 bases unmatched. Per the germline V gene, CDR1 is SGHDN and CDR2 is FVKESK. The CDR3 has 15 amino acids. DNA for the CDR3: TGTGCCAGCAGCCCATTACAGGGGGTCAGAACTGAAGCTTTCTTT. It specifies CASSPLQGVRTEAFF.

Note on this clonotype: Sequence at one end of the junction differs from germline and may be a read error. This chain uses TRBV6-2 or TRBV6-3 with TRBJ2-1, with D unresolved. The length of the CDR3 is 12 residues. Germline assignment: CDR1 MNHEY and CDR2 SVGEGT. CDR3 in amino acids: CASSWARNEQFF. Here the CDR3 DNA reads TGTGCCAGCAGTTGGGCCAGGAATGAGCAGTTCTTT.

The chain employs TRBV25-1 and TRBJ1-2, with a tentative D call TRBD1 (6 bases). The CDR3 runs to 13 residues. Trimming removed 6 bases from V and 7 bases from J, with 15 bases in between. Per germline, CDR1 MGHDK and CDR2 SYGVNS. The CDR3 protein is CASSAEGGFGYTF. DNA for the CDR3: TGTGCCAGCAGCGCCGAGGGGGGCTTTGGCTACACCTTC.

A few counts support this clonotype. A much larger clone is a single base away; this may be a read error. The V call is TRBV10-3, the J call TRBJ2-1; the match to TRBD1 covers 7 bases. The CDR3 is 15 residues long. The germline gives CDR1 ENHRY, CDR2 SYGVKD. The CDR3 reads CAINEGDRGNNEQFF. CDR3 nucleotide sequence: TGTGCCATCAATGAGGGGGACAGAGGAAACAATGAGCAGTTCTTC.

In regard to this clonotype: The germline gene is not matched at one end of the junction; a read error may be the cause. The rearrangement joins TRBV11-2 to TRBJ2-7; TRBD1 aligns across 7 bases. CDR3 length: 18 residues. Germline CDR1 is SGHAT and CDR2 is FQNNGV. The CDR3 region is CACSFVVLRDSYSYEQYF. CDR3 bases: TGTGCCTGCAGCTTTGTTGTGTTACGGGACAGTTACTCCTACGAGCAGTATTTC.

The chain links TRBV5-6 to TRBJ2-7, with D unresolved. Germline assignment: CDR1 SGHDT and CDR2 YYEEEE. V lost 0 bases to trimming and J lost 6 bases, with 16 bases between them. CDR3 length: 15 residues. Here the CDR3 DNA reads TGTGCCAGCAGCTTGGTCGGCACCAAATTATGCGAGCAGTACTTC. This encodes CASSLVGTKLCEQYF.

Remarks on this clonotype: Sequence at one end of the junction differs from germline and may be a read error. The V gene is TRBV4-1, the J gene TRBJ2-1, with no clear D. Germline CDR1 and CDR2: MGHRA and YSYEKL. The CDR3 runs 12 residues. The CDR3 here is CASSHSDNEQFF. As DNA, the CDR3 is TGCGCCAGCAGCCACTCCGACAATGAGCAGTTCTTC.

The chain uses TRBV4-1 and TRBJ2-1; perhaps TRBD1 as D (5 bases). The CDR3 runs 13 residues. CDR1 and CDR2 (germline): MGHRA, YSYEKL. V was trimmed by 4 bases and J by 8 bases, leaving 12 bases between them. The CDR3 sequence is CASSPSQDHEQFF. The DNA for the CDR3 is TGCGCCAGCAGCCCTTCACAGGACCATGAGCAGTTCTTC.

This clonotype came up many times. The chain employs TRBV6-5 and TRBJ1-3, with 7 nucleotides matching TRBD1. V dropped 0 bases and J dropped 0; count of bases not matched to a gene: 5. Germline-derived CDR1 and CDR2 are MNHEY and SVGAGI. The CDR3 runs to 17 residues. The CDR3 bases are TGTGCCAGCAGTTACTCGGGACAGCTCTACTCTGGAAACACCATATATTTT. Protein sequence: CASSYSGQLYSGNTIYF.

Turning to this clonotype: A much larger clone differs from this one at a single base, so this may be a read error. This chain connects TRBV12-3 or TRBV12-4 to TRBJ1-2; perhaps TRBD1 as D (5 bases). The V end was cut by 2 bases, the J end by 4 bases, with 14 bases between. The CDR3 sequence is 15 residues long. The DNA for the CDR3 is TGTGCCAGCAGTTTATCAGGGATGGGCATCTATGGCTACACCTTC. Residues: CASSLSGMGIYGYTF.

Note on this clonotype: This may be a read error, as it is one base from a much larger clone. The V gene is TRBV6-6, the J gene TRBJ2-7; TRBD1 or TRBD2 may be the D gene (5 bases each). The CDR3 is made up of 14 amino acids. Trimming took 8 bases from V and 5 from J, leaving 19 bases between them. Germline-derived CDR1 and CDR2 are MNHNY and SVGAGI (reference sequence). The chain's CDR3 is CASDTGVGANEQYF. The CDR3 DNA reads as TGTGCCAGCGATACAGGTGTCGGGGCGAACGAGCAGTACTTC.

A word on this clonotype: This may be a read error: a much more frequent sequence differs by one nucleotide. This chain joins TRBV5-5 and TRBJ2-2; D gene ambiguous. This CDR3 region has 15 residues. Germline V lookup: CDR1 SGHKS, CDR2 YYEKEE (reference sequence). Trimming took 2 bases from V and 6 from J, leaving 14 bases between them. The CDR3 region has the DNA TGTGCCAGCAGCTTCCTGACCAACGAGGCCGGGGAGCTGTTTTTT. As protein: CASSFLTNEAGELFF.

Turning to this clonotype: A clone one base away is much larger, so this may be a read error. CDR3 region: CASSQKRQGQFF. In DNA form, the CDR3 reads TGTGCCAGCAGCCAAAAGAGACAAGGGCAGTTCTTC. The chain recombines TRBV14 with TRBJ2-1; D is ambiguous. Germline-derived CDR1 and CDR2 are SGHDN and FVKESK. There are 12 residues in the CDR3. The V and J ends lost 2 bases and 12 bases respectively, with 11 bases between them.

Note on this clonotype: A much more abundant neighbour one base away suggests this may be a read error. The chain carries TRBV5-6 and TRBJ1-1; D is uncertain. Trimming shortened V by 6 bases and J by 6 bases, and 15 bases separated the two germline ends. This CDR3 has 13 residues. The germline V gene has CDR1 SGHDT and CDR2 YYEEEE. DNA of the CDR3: TGTGCCAGCAACTTTTCGGGTCGACCTGAAGCTTTCTTT. This sequence encodes CASNFSGRPEAFF.

The genes are TRBV12-3 or TRBV12-4 and TRBJ1-1; D gene unclear. V lost 5 bases, J lost 3 bases, and 19 bases lay in between. The CDR3 has 16 amino acids. CDR3 nucleotide sequence: TGTGCCAGCAGTCCCAAGAGCTCCGGGCGGGACACTGAAGCTTTCTTT. Protein product: CASSPKSSGRDTEAFF.